One sample yielded the 6 T cell receptor beta chains listed below, sequenced in a study of PD-1 blockade in classical Hodgkin lymphoma. Every single patient, without exception, relapsed after autologous stem cell transplantation, and brentuximab vedotin exposure varied. The data were produced by immunoSEQ multiplex PCR, yet TCRdb's version contains in-frame clones alone and is incomplete. There are 20,000 or so clones in the sample; 73% occur only once, and approximately 25% lies in the top ten. This material consisted of peripheral blood mononuclear cells (PBMCs), taken before the second cycle of nivolumab. These receptors were obtained from a human donor with classical Hodgkin lymphoma.

This rearrangement joins TRBV4-2 to TRBJ2-5, with 7 nucleotides matching TRBD2. The V segment lost 0 bases and the J segment 5 bases; nucleotides outside the gene matches: 12. The CDR3 spans 17 residues. Germline CDR1 LGHNA, CDR2 YNFKEQ. The CDR3 region is CASSQEDWAGEGETQYF. For the CDR3, the DNA is TGTGCCAGCAGCCAAGAGGATTGGGCGGGAGAGGGGGAGACCCAGTACTTC.

The chain employs TRBV4-2 and TRBJ2-2, with D unresolved. V lost 4 bases to trimming and J lost 0 bases, with 12 bases between them. Germline loops: CDR1 LGHNA, CDR2 YNFKEQ. This CDR3 has 16 amino acids. The CDR3, as DNA: TGTGCCAGCAGCCGGCTCTTAGTCTCGAACACCGGGGAGCTGTTTTTT. Protein: CASSRLLVSNTGELFF.

This chain links TRBV6-5 with TRBJ2-7; 11 bases agree with TRBD1. V dropped 2 bases and J dropped 4; count of bases not matched to a gene: 4. Germline V gene sequence: CDR1 MNHEY, CDR2 SVGAGI. There are 15 residues in the CDR3. The CDR3 DNA reads as TGTGCCAGCAGTTACGGACAGGGGGCTACTTACGAGCAGTACTTC. It specifies CASSYGQGATYEQYF.

The V call is TRBV6-5, the J call TRBJ2-3; D gene uncertain. V was shortened by 2 bases and J by 4 bases, with 10 bases between the two germline ends. From germline, CDR1 is MNHEY and CDR2 SVGAGI. This CDR3 has 14 residues. The CDR3 region is CASSYRLLADTQYF. CDR3 sequence (DNA): TGTGCCAGCAGTTACAGGCTCCTAGCAGATACGCAGTATTTT.

The CDR3 bases are TGTGCCAGCAGTTTACAGGGGGTTGAGGGCTACACCTTC. This codes for CASSLQGVEGYTF. This chain connects TRBV27 to TRBJ1-2, with 7 positions matching TRBD1. CDR1 MNHEY and CDR2 SMNVEV come from the germline V gene (reference sequence). V dropped 2 bases and J dropped 8; count of bases not matched to a gene: 5. The CDR3 length is 13 residues.

In this sample, this clone turned up once. The chain is built from TRBV6-5 and TRBJ1-2; tentatively, D is TRBD1 (5 bases). Germline V lookup: CDR1 MNHEY, CDR2 SVGAGI. The CDR3 has 15 amino acids. V was trimmed by 0 bases and J by 4 bases, leaving 12 bases between them. The CDR3 DNA reads as TGTGCCAGCAGTTACTCGAGGTGGGGGGTCTATGGCTACACCTTC. Translating gives CASSYSRWGVYGYTF.